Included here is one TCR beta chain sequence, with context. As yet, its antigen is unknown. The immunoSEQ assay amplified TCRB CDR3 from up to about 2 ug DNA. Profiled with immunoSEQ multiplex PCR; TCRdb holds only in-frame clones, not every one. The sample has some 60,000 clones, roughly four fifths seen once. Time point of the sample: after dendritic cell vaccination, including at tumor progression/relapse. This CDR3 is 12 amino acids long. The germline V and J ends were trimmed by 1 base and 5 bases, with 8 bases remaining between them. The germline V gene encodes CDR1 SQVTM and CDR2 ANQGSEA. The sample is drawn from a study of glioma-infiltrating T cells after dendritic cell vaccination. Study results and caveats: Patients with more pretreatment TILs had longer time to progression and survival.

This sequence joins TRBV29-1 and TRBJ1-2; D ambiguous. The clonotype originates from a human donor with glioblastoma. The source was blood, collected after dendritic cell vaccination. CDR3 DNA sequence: TGCAGCGTTGAAGTTCCCGGGTATGGCTACACCTTC. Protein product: CSVEVPGYGYTF.